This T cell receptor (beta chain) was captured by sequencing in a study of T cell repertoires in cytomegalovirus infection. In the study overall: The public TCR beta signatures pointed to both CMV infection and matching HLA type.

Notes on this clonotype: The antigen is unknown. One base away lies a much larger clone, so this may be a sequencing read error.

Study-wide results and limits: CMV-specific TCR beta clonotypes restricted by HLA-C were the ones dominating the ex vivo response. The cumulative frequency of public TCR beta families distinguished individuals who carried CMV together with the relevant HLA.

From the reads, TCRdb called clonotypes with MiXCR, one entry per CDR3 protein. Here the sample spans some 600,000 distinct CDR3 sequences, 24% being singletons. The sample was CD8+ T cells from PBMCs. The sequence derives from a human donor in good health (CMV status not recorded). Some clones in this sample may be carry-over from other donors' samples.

The CDR3 loop is CSADNGLSNSYTF. The CDR3 DNA is TGCAGTGCTGACAACGGTCTGAGTAATAGCTACACCTTC. The chain carries TRBV20-1 and TRBJ1-2, with D unclear. Trimming took 5 bases from V and 9 from J, leaving 19 bases between them. Germline CDR1 DFQATT, CDR2 SNEGSKA (reference sequence). The CDR3 spans 13 residues.